The clone carrying this T cell receptor beta chain appeared many times. Its antigen remains unidentified. This sample is drawn from a study of early T cells in non-severe SARS-CoV-2 infection. At the level of the study: From unsorted whole blood, bulk RNA was sequenced, and the chains remained unpaired.

Whole-study findings and limits: There was a bias toward anti-spike CD8 responses in VDJdb matching, which missed private and CD4 specificities.

Individual cDNA molecules received unique molecular identifiers during library preparation. Each CDR3 protein is one row after TCRdb ran MiXCR on the 5' RACE reads. The sample carries under 90,000 distinct CDR3 sequences, 12% to 15% recorded once. The V gene's germline CDR1 is SGHRS and CDR2 YFSETQ. Trimming stripped 2 bases from V and 4 bases from J, with 13 bases between. The CDR3 is made up of 15 amino acids. Sequenced: whole blood. The rearrangement joins TRBV5-1 to TRBJ1-5; maybe TRBD1 (5 bases). This receptor was obtained from an adult who was a healthcare worker with PCR-confirmed SARS-CoV-2 infection or an uninfected control (not recorded which). The DNA of the CDR3 is TGCGCCAGCAGCTTCGTCGGGGGAGGAAATCAGCCCCAGCATTTT. Translating it yields CASSFVGGGNQPQHF. Full variable domain (remainder filled in from reference TRBV5-1 and TRBJ1-5): KAGVTQTPRYLIKTRGQQVTLSCSPISGHRSVSWYQQTPGQGLQFLFEYFSETQRNKGNFPGRFSGRQFSNSRSEMNVSTLELGDSALYLCASSFVGGGNQPQHFGDGTRLSIL.